This entry features one TCR beta chain sequence. Antigen unknown. The data belong to a study of T cell responses to AZD1222 COVID-19 vaccine. Study results and limitations: It should be noted that donors were predominantly white British and more often female, and clonal diversity was possibly underestimated. Breadth and depth of Spike-specific TCRs rose after two AZD1222 doses.

The CDR3 covers 13 residues. Germline CDR1 is SGHAT and CDR2 is FQNNGV. V was shortened by 2 bases and J by 5 bases, with 7 bases between the two germline ends. TCRdb's copy holds only in-frame clones and misses some; the assay was immunoSEQ multiplex PCR. This table has 83,000 or so clones, around 87% appearing once. The rearrangement joins TRBV11-2 to TRBJ1-5; D not resolved. The sample was peripheral blood, taken on day 0 of MenACWY control vaccination. The source of this sequence is an adult in good health. The DNA for the CDR3 is TGTGCCAGCAGCTTATCGACACATCAGCCCCAGCATTTT. Its protein is CASSLSTHQPQHF.